Included here is one TCR beta chain sequence, with context. What it binds is not known. The data derive from a study of Graves' ophthalmopathy and Graves' hyperthyroidism. Study-level points and caveats: Most expanded clonotypes in thyroid above 0.001 frequency also showed up in blood.

Germline values: CDR1 SGHRS, CDR2 YFSETQ. Unmatched junction bases numbered 5, after V lost 2 bases and J lost 7 bases. This CDR3 is built from 13 residues. From RNA, the CDR3 regions of TCR beta chains were amplified and sequenced. HTBI primers were used in a first-round RT-PCR, which preceded a second-round multiplex PCR. TCRdb reprocessed the multiplex PCR reads with MiXCR, giving one entry per CDR3 protein. This sample has 450,000 or so distinct CDR3 sequences, with around an eighth found just once. The sequenced sample consisted of blood. The V and J genes are TRBV5-1 and TRBJ1-2; 7 nucleotides line up with TRBD1. The sequence came from a woman between 25 and 40 years old with Graves' ophthalmopathy. The CDR3 protein is CASSLSRDSGYTF. In DNA form, the CDR3 reads TGCGCCAGCAGCTTATCCAGGGACAGTGGCTACACCTTC.